This record concerns one TCR beta chain sequence. The antigen is undetermined. PCR amplification relied on 60 Vbeta primers (plus 13 Jbeta primers). As processed by the authors: It was a later analysis that counted approximately 81 million unique TCR beta chains, of which roughly 11 million were shared. Clones were sequenced by immunoSEQ multiplex PCR, and TCRdb holds only the in-frame ones, with some missing. The V and J calls and clone size come from that table; D and trimming were worked out from the DNA. Among about 130,000 clones, around 85% were seen once, and the ten largest hold under 5%. This specimen belongs to a study of cytomegalovirus exposure and HLA in healthy donors. Findings and caveats of the study: Reportedly, HLA-A and HLA-B alleles of most subjects were accurately predicted from TCR beta. TCR association rates varied by HLA locus in a later analysis, with DRB1 highest and HLA-C lowest.

CDR3 size: 15 residues. Trimming removed 5 bases from V and 7 bases from J; junction bases left unmatched: 10. In germline, CDR1 is SGHTA, CDR2 FQGNSA. The source is a young man in good health and CMV-seropositive. The genes are TRBV7-2 and TRBJ2-2; 7 bases are shared with TRBD1. The sample consisted of PBMCs. The CDR3 bases are TGTGCCAGCAGCCAAAGGCGACAGGGTATCGGGGAGCTGTTTTTT. It specifies CASSQRRQGIGELFF.